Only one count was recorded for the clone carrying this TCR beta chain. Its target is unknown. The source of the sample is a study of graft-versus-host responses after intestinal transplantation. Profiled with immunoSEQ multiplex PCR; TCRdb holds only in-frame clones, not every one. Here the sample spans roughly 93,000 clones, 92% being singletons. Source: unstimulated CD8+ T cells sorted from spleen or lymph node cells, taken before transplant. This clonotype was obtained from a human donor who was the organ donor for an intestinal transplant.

This CDR3 reads CASSGRQGGVIYEQYF. The CDR3 DNA follows: TGTGCCAGCAGCGGTCGACAGGGTGGGGTCATCTACGAGCAGTACTTC. The rearrangement joins TRBV13 to TRBJ2-7, with TRBD1 matching over 7 bases. CDR1 is PRHDT and CDR2 is FYEKMQ in the germline V gene (reference sequence). With 5 bases clipped from V and 3 bases from J, the junction kept 13 bases outside the gene matches. The length of the CDR3 is 16 residues.